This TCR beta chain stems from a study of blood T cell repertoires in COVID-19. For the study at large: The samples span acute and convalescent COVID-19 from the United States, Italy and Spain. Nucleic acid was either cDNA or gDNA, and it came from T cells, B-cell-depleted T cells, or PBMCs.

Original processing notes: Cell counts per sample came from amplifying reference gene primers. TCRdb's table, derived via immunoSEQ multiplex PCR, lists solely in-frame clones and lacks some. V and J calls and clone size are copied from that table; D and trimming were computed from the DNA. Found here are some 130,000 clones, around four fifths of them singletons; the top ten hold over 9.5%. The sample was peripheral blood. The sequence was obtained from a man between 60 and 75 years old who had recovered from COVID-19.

CDR3 loop: CASSPGGSNADTQYF. The CDR3 DNA reads as TGTGCCAGCAGCCCTGGCGGGAGTAACGCAGATACGCAGTATTTT. The chain recombines TRBV5-4 with TRBJ2-3; TRBD2 matches 7 bases. The germline gives CDR1 SGHNT, CDR2 YYREEE (reference sequence). The CDR3 covers 15 residues. Trimming at V came to 4 bases and at J to 4 bases, leaving 9 bases not matched to a gene.